This TCR beta chain stems from a study of blood T cells in healthy people across ages. About the study: Using template switching, researchers captured about one barcoded beta molecule for each two T cells.

Approximately 10 milliliters was the volume of peripheral blood drawn from each donor. Combining a sample-barcoded 5' primer with a J-beta primer mix, a second PCR ran for roughly 7 to 12 cycles. Each CDR3 protein gets one entry after TCRdb re-called the 5' RACE reads with MiXCR. This table has about 680,000 distinct CDR3 sequences, over 45% appearing once. Between the trimmed V and J ends, which lost 2 bases and 2 bases, there was a span of 3 bases. CDR1 SEHNR and CDR2 FQNEAQ come from the germline V gene (reference sequence). CDR3 size: 13 residues. The sequencing sample was made of blood. The chain employs TRBV7-9 and TRBJ1-4; D is ambiguous. This clonotype was obtained from a woman aged 55 to 70 in good health. The DNA of the CDR3 is TGTGCCAGCAGCTTATACACTAATGAAAAACTGTTTTTT. Residues: CASSLYTNEKLFF.